The 6 T cell receptor beta chains presented below share a single source sample, sequenced in a study of cytomegalovirus exposure and HLA in healthy donors. Use of 60 Vbeta and 13 Jbeta primers characterized the PCR. Method: immunoSEQ multiplex PCR; TCRdb's copy keeps in-frame clones and lacks some. Among around 130,000 clones listed, roughly 70% were seen once. Sequencing was carried out using PBMCs. These receptors originate from a woman aged 40 to 49 in good health and CMV-seropositive.

The sample holds a few counts of this clone. The genes are TRBV7-2 and TRBJ2-3; D not resolved. CDR3 length: 15 residues. CDR1 and CDR2 from the germline V gene are SGHTA and FQGNSA. V was pared by 5 bases and J by 1 base, with 13 bases between. This chain's CDR3 is CASSPRSARTDTQYF. The CDR3 DNA is TGTGCCAGCAGCCCTAGGTCCGCTCGCACAGATACGCAGTATTTT.

This sequence joins TRBV4-3 and TRBJ2-5; tentative D call: TRBD2 (6 bases). The CDR3 spans 17 residues. CDR1 and CDR2 (germline): LGHNA, YSLEER. Trimming pared 2 bases from V and 1 base from J, leaving 17 bases between. Here the CDR3 reads CASSQYGGPRSQETQYF. CDR3 DNA: TGCGCCAGCAGCCAATACGGGGGTCCCCGAAGCCAAGAGACCCAGTACTTC.

This clone was seen a handful of times. The chain links TRBV7-9 to TRBJ2-7, with 7 bases that match TRBD2. Germline-derived CDR1 and CDR2 are SEHNR and FQNEAQ (reference sequence). CDR3 size: 16 residues. With V trimmed by 1 base and J by 1 base, 7 bases remained unmatched. The CDR3 DNA follows: TGTGCCAGCAGCTTAGTTTCAGGGACTATATCCTACGAGCAGTACTTC. This sequence encodes CASSLVSGTISYEQYF.

The chain links TRBV19 to TRBJ2-3, with 10 bases matching TRBD1. The germline V gene encodes CDR1 LNHDA and CDR2 SQIVND (reference sequence). V shed 4 bases, J shed 5 bases, and the junction held 3 bases outside the gene matches. The CDR3 has 14 amino acids. The CDR3 reads CASSRGQGRDTQYF. The CDR3 DNA reads TGTGCCAGTAGTAGGGGACAGGGGAGAGATACGCAGTATTTT. The entire variable domain, with the rest obtained from reference TRBV19 and TRBJ2-3, is as follows: DGGITQSPKYLFRKEGQNVTLSCEQNLNHDAMYWYRQDPGQGLRLIYYSQIVNDFQKGDIAEGYSVSREKKESFPLTVTSAQKNPTAFYLCASSRGQGRDTQYFGPGTRLTVL.

The V call is TRBV6-6, the J call TRBJ2-3; D unresolved. Trimming removed 2 bases at V and 1 base at J, with 7 bases between. The V gene's germline CDR1 is MNHNY and CDR2 SVGAGI (reference sequence). The CDR3 spans 14 residues. CDR3 coding DNA: TGTGCCAGCAGTTACGCGGTAGGCACAGATACGCAGTATTTT. This codes for CASSYAVGTDTQYF.

The rearrangement joins TRBV6-1 to TRBJ2-5; D is perhaps TRBD1 (7 bases). There are 15 residues in the CDR3. Germline CDR1 is MNHNS and CDR2 is SASEGT. Deletions cut 0 bases from V and 5 bases from J, with 13 bases between. The CDR3 sequence: CASSEAQGGPETQYF. DNA of the CDR3: TGTGCCAGCAGTGAAGCGCAGGGGGGTCCGGAGACCCAGTACTTC.